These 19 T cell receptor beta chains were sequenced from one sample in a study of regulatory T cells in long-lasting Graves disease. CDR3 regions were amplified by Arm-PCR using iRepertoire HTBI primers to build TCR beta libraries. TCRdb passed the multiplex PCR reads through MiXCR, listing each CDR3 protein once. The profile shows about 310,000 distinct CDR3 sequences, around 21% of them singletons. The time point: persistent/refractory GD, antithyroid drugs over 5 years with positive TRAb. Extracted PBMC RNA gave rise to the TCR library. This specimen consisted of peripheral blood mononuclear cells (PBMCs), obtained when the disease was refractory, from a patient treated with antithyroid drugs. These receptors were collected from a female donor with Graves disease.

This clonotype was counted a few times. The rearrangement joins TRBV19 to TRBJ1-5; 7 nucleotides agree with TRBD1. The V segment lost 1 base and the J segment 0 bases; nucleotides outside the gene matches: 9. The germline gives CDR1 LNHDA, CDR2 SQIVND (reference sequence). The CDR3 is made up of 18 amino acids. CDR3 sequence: CASSIVQGSYYSNQPQHF. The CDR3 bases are TGTGCCAGTAGTATAGTACAGGGGTCGTACTATAGCAATCAGCCCCAGCATTTT.

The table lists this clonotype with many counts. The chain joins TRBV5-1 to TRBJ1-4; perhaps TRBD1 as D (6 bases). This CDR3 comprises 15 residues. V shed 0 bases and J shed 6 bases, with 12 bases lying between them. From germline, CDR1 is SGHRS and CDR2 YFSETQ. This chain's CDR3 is CASSLVPGADEKLFF. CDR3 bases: TGCGCCAGCAGCTTGGTTCCGGGGGCCGATGAAAAACTGTTTTTT. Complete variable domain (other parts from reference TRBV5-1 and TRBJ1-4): KAGVTQTPRYLIKTRGQQVTLSCSPISGHRSVSWYQQTPGQGLQFLFEYFSETQRNKGNFPGRFSGRQFSNSRSEMNVSTLELGDSALYLCASSLVPGADEKLFFGSGTQLSVL.

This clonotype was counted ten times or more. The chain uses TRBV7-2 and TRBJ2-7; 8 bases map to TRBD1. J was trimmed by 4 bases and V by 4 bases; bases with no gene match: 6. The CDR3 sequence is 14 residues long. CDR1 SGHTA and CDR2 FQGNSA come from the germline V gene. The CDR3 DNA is TGTGCCAGCAGCTCGCCAGGGGGCGCGTACGAGCAGTACTTC. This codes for CASSSPGGAYEQYF. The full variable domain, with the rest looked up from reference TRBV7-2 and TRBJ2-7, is GAGVSQSPSNKVTEKGKDVELRCDPISGHTALYWYRQSLGQGLEFLIYFQGNSAPDKSGLPSDRFSAERTGGSVSTLTIQRTQQEDSAVYLCASSSPGGAYEQYFGPGTRLTVT.

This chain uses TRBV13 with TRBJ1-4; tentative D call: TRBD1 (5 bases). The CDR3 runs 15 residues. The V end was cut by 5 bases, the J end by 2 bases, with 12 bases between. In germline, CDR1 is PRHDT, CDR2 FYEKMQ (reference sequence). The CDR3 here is CASSTRGFTNEKLFF. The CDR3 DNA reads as TGTGCCAGCAGCACTAGGGGTTTCACTAATGAAAAACTGTTTTTT.

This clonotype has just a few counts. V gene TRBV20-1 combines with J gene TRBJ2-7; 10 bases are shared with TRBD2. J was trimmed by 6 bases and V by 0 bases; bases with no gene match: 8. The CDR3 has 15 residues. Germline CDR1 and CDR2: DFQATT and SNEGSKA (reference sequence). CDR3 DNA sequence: TGCAGTGCTAGAGATGAAAGCGGGAGGGCAGGCGAGCAGTACTTC. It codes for CSARDESGRAGEQYF.

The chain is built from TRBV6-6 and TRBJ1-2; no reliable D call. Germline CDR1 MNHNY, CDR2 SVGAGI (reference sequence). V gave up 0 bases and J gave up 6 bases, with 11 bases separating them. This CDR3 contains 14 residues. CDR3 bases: TGTGCCAGCAGTTACTCGAGACAATCCGATGGCTACACCTTC. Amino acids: CASSYSRQSDGYTF.

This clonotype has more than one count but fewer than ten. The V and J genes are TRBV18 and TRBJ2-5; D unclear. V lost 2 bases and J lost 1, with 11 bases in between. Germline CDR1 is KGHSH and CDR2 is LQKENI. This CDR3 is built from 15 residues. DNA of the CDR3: TGTGCCAGCTCACCAAGTCTACACAGCCAAGAGACCCAGTACTTC. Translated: CASSPSLHSQETQYF.

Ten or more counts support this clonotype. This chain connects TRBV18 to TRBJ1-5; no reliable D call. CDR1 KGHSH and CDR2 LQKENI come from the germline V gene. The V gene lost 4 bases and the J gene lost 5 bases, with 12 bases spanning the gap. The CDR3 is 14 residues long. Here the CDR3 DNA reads TGTGCCAGCTCACGCGGGTCATCCGATCAGCCCCAGCATTTT. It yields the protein CASSRGSSDQPQHF.

Written as DNA, the CDR3 is TGTGCCAGTAGTGACGGGACTAGCGGATACAATGAGCAGTTCTTC. Amino acid sequence: CASSDGTSGYNEQFF. J is TRBJ2-1 and V is TRBV19; TRBD2 agrees at 11 bases. Germline V gives CDR1 LNHDA, CDR2 SQIVND (reference sequence). The CDR3 is 15 residues long. The V and J ends lost 5 bases and 4 bases, in that order; junction bases with no gene match: 4.

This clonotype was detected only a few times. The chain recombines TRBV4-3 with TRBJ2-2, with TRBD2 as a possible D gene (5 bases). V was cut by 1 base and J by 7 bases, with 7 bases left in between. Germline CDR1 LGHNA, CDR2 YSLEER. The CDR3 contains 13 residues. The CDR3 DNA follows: TGCGCCAGCAGCCAAGGAGGGCGCGGGGAGCTGTTTTTT. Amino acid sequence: CASSQGGRGELFF.

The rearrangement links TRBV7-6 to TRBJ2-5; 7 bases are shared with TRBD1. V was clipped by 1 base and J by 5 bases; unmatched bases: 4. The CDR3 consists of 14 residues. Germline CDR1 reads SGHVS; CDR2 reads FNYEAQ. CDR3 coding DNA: TGTGCCAGCAGCTTAGGAGGGGGCTATGAGACCCAGTACTTC. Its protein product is CASSLGGGYETQYF.

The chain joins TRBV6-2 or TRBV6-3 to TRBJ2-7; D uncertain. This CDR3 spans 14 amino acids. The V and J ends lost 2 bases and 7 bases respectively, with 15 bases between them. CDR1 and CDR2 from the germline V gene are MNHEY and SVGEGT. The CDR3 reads CASSYEAAYREQYF. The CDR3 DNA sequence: TGTGCCAGCAGTTACGAGGCGGCCTACCGGGAGCAGTACTTC.

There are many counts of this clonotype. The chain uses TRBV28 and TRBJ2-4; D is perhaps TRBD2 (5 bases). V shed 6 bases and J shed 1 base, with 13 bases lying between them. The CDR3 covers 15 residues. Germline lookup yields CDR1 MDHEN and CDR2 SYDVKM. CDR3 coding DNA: TGTGCCAGCAGCCTAGCCGTTAGGGCCAAAAACATTCAGTACTTC. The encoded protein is CASSLAVRAKNIQYF.

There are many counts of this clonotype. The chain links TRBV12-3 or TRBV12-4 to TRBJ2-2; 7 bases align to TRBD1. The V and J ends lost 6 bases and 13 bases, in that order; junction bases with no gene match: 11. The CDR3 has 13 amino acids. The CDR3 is CASSLDREGVLFF. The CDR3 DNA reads TGTGCCAGCAGCCTCGACAGGGAAGGTGTGCTGTTTTTT.

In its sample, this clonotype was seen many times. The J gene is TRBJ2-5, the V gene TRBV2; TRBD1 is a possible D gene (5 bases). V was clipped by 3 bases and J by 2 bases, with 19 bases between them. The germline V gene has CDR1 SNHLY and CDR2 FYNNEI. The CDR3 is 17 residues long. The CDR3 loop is CASSDNRRQSGQETQYF. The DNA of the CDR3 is TGTGCCAGCAGTGACAATCGAAGACAGTCCGGACAAGAGACCCAGTACTTC.

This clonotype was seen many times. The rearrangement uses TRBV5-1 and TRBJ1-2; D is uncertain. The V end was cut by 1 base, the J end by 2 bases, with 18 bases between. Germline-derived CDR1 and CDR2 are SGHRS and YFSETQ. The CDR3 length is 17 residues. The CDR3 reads CASSLQPGINTNYGYTF. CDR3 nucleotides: TGCGCCAGCAGCTTGCAACCCGGGATCAACACCAACTATGGCTACACCTTC.

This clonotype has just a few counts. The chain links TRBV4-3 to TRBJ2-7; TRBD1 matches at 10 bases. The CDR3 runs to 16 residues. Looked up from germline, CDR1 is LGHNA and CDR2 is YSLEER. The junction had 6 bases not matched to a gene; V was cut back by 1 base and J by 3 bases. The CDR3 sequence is CASSQGWGTGVYEQYF. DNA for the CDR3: TGCGCCAGCAGCCAAGGGTGGGGGACAGGGGTCTACGAGCAGTACTTC.

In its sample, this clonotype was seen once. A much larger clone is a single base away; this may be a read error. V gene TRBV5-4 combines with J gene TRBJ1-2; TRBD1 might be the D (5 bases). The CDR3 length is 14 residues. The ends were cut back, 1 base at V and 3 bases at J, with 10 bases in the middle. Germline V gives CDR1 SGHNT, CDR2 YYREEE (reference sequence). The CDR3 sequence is CASSLMGGDYGYTF. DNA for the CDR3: TGTGCCAGCAGCTTGATGGGGGGGGACTATGGCTACACCTTC.

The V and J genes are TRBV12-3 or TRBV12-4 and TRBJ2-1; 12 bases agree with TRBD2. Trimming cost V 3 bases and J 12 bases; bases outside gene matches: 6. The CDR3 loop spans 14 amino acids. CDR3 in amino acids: CASSFLAGGRRQFF. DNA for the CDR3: TGTGCCAGCAGTTTCCTAGCGGGAGGGCGTCGGCAGTTCTTC.